This entry features one TCR beta chain sequence. The antigen remains undetermined. The length of the CDR3 is 13 residues. Deletions cut 1 base from V and 12 bases from J, with 15 bases between. CDR1 is SGHVS and CDR2 is FNYEAQ in the germline V gene. This record belongs to a study of cytomegalovirus exposure and HLA in healthy donors. Whole-study findings and limits: Segments of the TCR beta V type were, in most cases, productive about 87% or about 30% of the time in an earlier analysis.

The PCR had 60 Vbeta and 13 Jbeta primers. Assay: immunoSEQ multiplex PCR; the TCRdb copy retains only in-frame clones and omits some. The table lists roughly 170,000 clones, roughly 84% of them singletons. The sample taken for sequencing was PBMCs. This chain links TRBV7-6 with TRBJ1-2; D may be TRBD1 (5 bases). This TCR came from a male donor in good health and CMV-seronegative. The CDR3 sequence is CASSLGSGYRNTF. DNA for the CDR3: TGTGCCAGCAGCTTAGGGTCCGGGTACAGGAACACCTTC.